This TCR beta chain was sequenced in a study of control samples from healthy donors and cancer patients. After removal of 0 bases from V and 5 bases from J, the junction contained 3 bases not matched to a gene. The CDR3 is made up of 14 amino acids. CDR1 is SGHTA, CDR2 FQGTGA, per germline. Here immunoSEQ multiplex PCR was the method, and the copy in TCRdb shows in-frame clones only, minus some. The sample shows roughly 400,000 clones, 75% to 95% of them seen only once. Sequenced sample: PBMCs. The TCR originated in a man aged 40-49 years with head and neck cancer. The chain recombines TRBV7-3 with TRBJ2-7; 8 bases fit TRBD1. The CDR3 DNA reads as TGTGCCAGCAGCTTAACGGACAGGGCTGACGAGCAGTACTTC. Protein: CASSLTDRADEQYF.